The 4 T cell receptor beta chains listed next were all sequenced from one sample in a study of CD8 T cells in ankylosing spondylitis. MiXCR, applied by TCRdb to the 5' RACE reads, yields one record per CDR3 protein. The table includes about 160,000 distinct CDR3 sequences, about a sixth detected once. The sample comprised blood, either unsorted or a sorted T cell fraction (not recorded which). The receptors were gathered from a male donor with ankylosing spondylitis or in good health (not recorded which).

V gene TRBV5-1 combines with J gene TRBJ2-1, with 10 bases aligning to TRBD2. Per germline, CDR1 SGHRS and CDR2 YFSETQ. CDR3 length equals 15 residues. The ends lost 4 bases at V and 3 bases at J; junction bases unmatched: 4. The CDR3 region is CASSDIAGGYNEQFF. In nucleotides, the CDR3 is TGCGCCAGCAGCGATATAGCGGGAGGCTACAATGAGCAGTTCTTC.

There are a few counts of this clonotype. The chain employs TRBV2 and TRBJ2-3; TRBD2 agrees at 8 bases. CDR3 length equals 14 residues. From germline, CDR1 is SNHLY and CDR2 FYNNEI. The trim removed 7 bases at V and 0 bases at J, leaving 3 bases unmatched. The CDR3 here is CASKAGESTDTQYF. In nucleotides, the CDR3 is TGTGCCAGCAAAGCGGGAGAGAGCACAGATACGCAGTATTTT.

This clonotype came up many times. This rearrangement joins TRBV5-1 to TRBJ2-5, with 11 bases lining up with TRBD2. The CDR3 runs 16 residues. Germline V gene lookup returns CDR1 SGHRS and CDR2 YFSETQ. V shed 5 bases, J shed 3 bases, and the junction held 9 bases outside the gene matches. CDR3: CASSQGGTSGEETQYF. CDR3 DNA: TGCGCCAGCAGTCAGGGCGGGACTAGCGGAGAAGAGACCCAGTACTTC.

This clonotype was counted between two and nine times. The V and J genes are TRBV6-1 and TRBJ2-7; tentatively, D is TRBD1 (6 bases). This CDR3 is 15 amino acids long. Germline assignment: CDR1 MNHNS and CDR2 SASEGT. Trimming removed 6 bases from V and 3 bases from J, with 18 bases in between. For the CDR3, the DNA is TGTGCCAGCAGGGTCGGCCCCCTAGGGGGCTACGAGCAGTACTTC. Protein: CASRVGPLGGYEQYF.